This passage covers 8 T cell receptor beta chains from one sample sequenced in a study of CD8+CD57+ T cells in acquired aplastic anemia. Genomic DNA provided the template from which TCR beta VDJ and CDR3 profiles were obtained. In TCRdb, the reads were re-called with MiXCR into one record per CDR3 protein. The data hold over 150,000 distinct CDR3 sequences, with about 53% observed a single time. The sequenced material came from sorted CD4+, CD8+, or CD8+CD57+ T cells (not recorded which) from PBMCs. Receptor source: a human donor in good health, serving as a control.

This clonotype was picked up a small number of times. V usage is TRBV10-3 and J usage is TRBJ1-1, with 7 bases identical to TRBD1. There are 13 residues in the CDR3. J was trimmed by 3 bases and V by 7 bases; bases with no gene match: 5. CDR1 is ENHRY and CDR2 is SYGVKD in the germline V gene. As DNA, the CDR3 is TGTGCCATCATGGTCGGGACAGACACTGAAGCTTTCTTT. Translation gives CAIMVGTDTEAFF.

J is TRBJ2-7 and V is TRBV19, with 10 positions matching TRBD1. CDR1 and CDR2 from the germline V gene are LNHDA and SQIVND (reference sequence). There are 13 residues in the CDR3. Germline trimming cut 6 bases from V and 2 bases from J; bases unmatched to any gene: 1. CDR3 residues: CASRGQGPYEQYF. The CDR3 DNA is TGTGCCAGTAGGGGACAGGGGCCCTACGAGCAGTACTTC.

V gene TRBV20-1 combines with J gene TRBJ2-3; 10 nucleotides match TRBD2. CDR1 DFQATT and CDR2 SNEGSKA come from the germline V gene (reference sequence). V lost 0 bases to trimming and J lost 5 bases; unmatched junction nucleotides: 5. This CDR3 is 15 amino acids long. CDR3 DNA: TGCAGTGCTAGAGATGGAGTAGCGGGGGGAGATACGCAGTATTTT. Residues: CSARDGVAGGDTQYF.

This rearrangement joins TRBV10-3 to TRBJ1-2; unclear D gene. Trimming took 0 bases from V and 12 from J, leaving 23 bases between them. Per the germline V gene, CDR1 is ENHRY and CDR2 is SYGVKD. There are 16 residues in the CDR3. The DNA for the CDR3 is TGTGCCATCAGTGAGTCGATATACTCAGACCAAAGCGGGAACACCTTC. Translating it yields CAISESIYSDQSGNTF.

The CDR3 spells CASSLVPDQPQHF. The DNA for the CDR3 is TGCGCCAGCAGCTTGGTTCCAGATCAGCCCCAGCATTTT. The chain carries TRBV5-1 and TRBJ1-5; D ambiguous. Germline V gene data show CDR1 as SGHRS and CDR2 as YFSETQ. The V end was cut by 0 bases, the J end by 5 bases, with 6 bases between. The CDR3 runs 13 residues.

The rearrangement uses TRBV3-1 and TRBJ1-4; tentative D call: TRBD1 (6 bases). The CDR3 is 16 amino acids. Germline V lookup: CDR1 LGHDT, CDR2 YNNKEL (reference sequence). V dropped 4 bases and J dropped 3 bases, with 15 bases sitting between them. The CDR3: CASSRRESGANEKLFF. CDR3 sequence (DNA): TGTGCCAGCAGCCGTAGGGAGTCAGGGGCTAATGAAAAACTGTTTTTT.

This clonotype has just one count. The chain employs TRBV7-9 and TRBJ2-1, with TRBD2 matching over 11 bases. Germline V gene data show CDR1 as SEHNR and CDR2 as FQNEAQ (reference sequence). With V trimmed by 3 bases and J by 13 bases, 8 bases remained unmatched. The CDR3 consists of 14 residues. The CDR3 loop reads CASSFGGSGGDQFF. In DNA, the CDR3 is TGTGCCAGCAGCTTCGGTGGTAGCGGGGGGGATCAGTTCTTC.

The V and J genes are TRBV6-5 and TRBJ2-6; D might be TRBD1 (6 bases). Trimming took 8 bases from V and 3 from J, leaving 11 bases between them. Germline-derived CDR1 and CDR2 are MNHEY and SVGAGI. The CDR3 has 14 residues. The CDR3 region has the DNA TGTGCCAGCCAGGGGAACTATGGGGCCAACGTCCTGACTTTC. It is translated as CASQGNYGANVLTF.